The rows below give T cell receptor beta chains drawn from one sample of a study of T cells after yellow fever vaccination. TCRdb recomputed calls from the 5' RACE reads with MiXCR, one row per CDR3 protein. The data contain fewer than 450,000 distinct CDR3 sequences, around 4.1% of them seen just once; the ten biggest clones take up 20% to 25%. Here the sequenced sample was PBMCs, taken 5 days after the yellow fever booster vaccination. The receptor source for this set is a man in his late teens or twenties who received the YFV17D yellow fever vaccine. Each CDR3 is given with its conserved first and last residue. D genes are given only for firm matches. Size values are once, few and many counts, or a class for expanded clones, and some rows have none.

D: TRBD2
size: few
J: TRBJ2-3
V: TRBV5-4
DNA: TGTGCCAGCAGCTCCGGGACTAGCGGGGGGATCAGCACAGATACGCAGTATTTT
CDR3: CASSSGTSGGISTDTQYF

D: NA
size: NA
J: TRBJ2-7
V: TRBV5-1
DNA: TGCGCCAGCAGCTTTACTCAGGGCTACGAGCAGTACTTC
CDR3: CASSFTQGYEQYF

D: TRBD1
size: few
J: TRBJ1-1
V: TRBV9
DNA: TGTGCCAGCAGCGTAGGGGACAGGGTCACTGAAGCTTTCTTT
CDR3: CASSVGDRVTEAFF

D: NA
size: NA
J: TRBJ1-2
V: TRBV5-6
DNA: TGTGCCAGCAGTCCCTTTTTCCAGGGCGCGGGCTACACCTTC
CDR3: CASSPFFQGAGYTF

D: NA
size: NA
J: TRBJ1-6
V: TRBV20-1
DNA: TGCAGTGCTAGACTCGGGGGGAATTCACCCCTCCACTTT
CDR3: CSARLGGNSPLHF

D: NA
size: NA
J: TRBJ2-3
V: TRBV7-7
DNA: TGTGCTAGCAGCTCGACAGGCCAAGATACGCAGTATTTT
CDR3: CASSSTGQDTQYF

D: TRBD1
size: NA
J: TRBJ2-2
V: TRBV12-3/TRBV12-4
DNA: TGTGCCAGCACCCCCAGGTGGGGACAGGGGAAATCCGGGGAGCTGTTTTTT
CDR3: CASTPRWGQGKSGELFF

D: TRBD1
size: few
J: TRBJ1-1
V: TRBV28
DNA: TGTGCCAGCAGTTTATCGACAGGGGCGCAGGGAGCTTTCTTT
CDR3: CASSLSTGAQGAFF

D: NA
size: many
J: TRBJ1-2
V: TRBV3-1
DNA: TGTGCCAGCAGCCAACCGGGGGAAACGGGGAGCGGCTACACCTTC
CDR3: CASSQPGETGSGYTF

D: NA
size: many
J: TRBJ1-1
V: TRBV10-3
DNA: TGTGCCATCAGTCCCCAGGGCGCAAGCGAACGGGACACTGAAGCTTTCTTT
CDR3: CAISPQGASERDTEAFF

D: NA
size: NA
J: TRBJ2-1
V: TRBV12-3/TRBV12-4
DNA: TGTGCCAGCAGCTGGGACTCGAGCTCCTACAATGAGCAGTTCTTC
CDR3: CASSWDSSSYNEQFF

D: NA
size: NA
J: TRBJ1-1
V: TRBV4-1
DNA: TGCGCCAGCAGCCAAGATCACGTAGGGACGGCCTTTAACACTGAAGCTTTCTTT
CDR3: CASSQDHVGTAFNTEAFF

D: TRBD1
size: few
J: TRBJ1-1
V: TRBV7-2
DNA: TGTGCCAGCAGCACCCGACAGGGGATGGGAGAAGCTTTCTTT
CDR3: CASSTRQGMGEAFF

D: TRBD1
size: NA
J: TRBJ1-2
V: TRBV14
DNA: TGTGCCAGCAGCCAAGATGGGACAGGCCCCAATGGCTACACCTTC
CDR3: CASSQDGTGPNGYTF

D: NA
size: many
J: TRBJ2-3
V: TRBV7-2
DNA: TGTGCCAGCAGCTCCTTCGCAGATACGCAGTATTTT
CDR3: CASSSFADTQYF

D: NA
size: NA
J: TRBJ2-7
V: TRBV14
DNA: TGTGCCAGCAGCCAAGGAACCGAGCAGTACTTC
CDR3: CASSQGTEQYF

D: NA
size: few
J: TRBJ1-2
V: TRBV2
DNA: TGTGCCAGCATCGCAGGGGACTATGGCTACACCTTC
CDR3: CASIAGDYGYTF

D: NA
size: NA
J: TRBJ1-5
V: TRBV7-2
DNA: TGTGCCAGCAGCTTGGCCCTCGTCAATCAGCCCCAGCATTTT
CDR3: CASSLALVNQPQHF

D: NA
size: NA
J: TRBJ2-3
V: TRBV5-5
DNA: TGTGCCAGCAGCCGAGCAGGGAACACAGATACGCAGTATTTT
CDR3: CASSRAGNTDTQYF

D: TRBD2
size: NA
J: TRBJ2-1
V: TRBV4-3
DNA: TGCGCCAGCAGCCAAGTAGCGGGGGAAAGGTCCTACAATGAGCAGTTCTTC
CDR3: CASSQVAGERSYNEQFF

D: TRBD1
size: few
J: TRBJ2-7
V: TRBV6-2/TRBV6-3
DNA: TGTGCCAGCAGCTACAATTGGGACAGGGTTCGAGAGCAGTACTTC
CDR3: CASSYNWDRVREQYF

D: NA
size: few
J: TRBJ1-1
V: TRBV5-1
DNA: TGCGCCAGCAGCTTGGCGCAGAGCAACACTGAAGCTTTCTTT
CDR3: CASSLAQSNTEAFF

D: TRBD2
size: few
J: TRBJ2-1
V: TRBV7-2
DNA: TGTGCCAGCAGATTTCCTAGCGGGGTTCCGAGCTCCTACAATGAGCAGTTCTTC
CDR3: CASRFPSGVPSSYNEQFF

D: NA
size: NA
J: TRBJ2-3
V: TRBV5-5
DNA: TGTGCCAGCAGCTCGGGGCCAGCGGCGAGCACAGATACGCAGTATTTT
CDR3: CASSSGPAASTDTQYF

D: NA
size: many
J: TRBJ1-2
V: TRBV12-3/TRBV12-4
DNA: TGTGCCAGCAGTGATGACCGAGGCTATGGCTACACCTTC
CDR3: CASSDDRGYGYTF

D: NA
size: many
J: TRBJ2-2
V: TRBV6-5
DNA: TGTGCCAGCAGCTGGGGGGACAGAGACACCGGGGAGCTGTTTTTT
CDR3: CASSWGDRDTGELFF

D: NA
size: many
J: TRBJ2-5
V: TRBV5-4
DNA: TGTGCCAGCAGCTTGGGATTAGCGGCAGAGACCCAGTACTTC
CDR3: CASSLGLAAETQYF

D: NA
size: many
J: TRBJ2-1
V: TRBV12-1
DNA: TGTGCCAGCAGCGCTGCCGGGACAGGGGTGTGTGGTGAGCAGTTCTTC
CDR3: CASSAAGTGVCGEQFF

D: TRBD1
size: few
J: TRBJ1-4
V: TRBV19
DNA: TGTGCCAGTAGTACCGATCGGACAGGAGTGAGCTATAGATATGAAAAACTGTTTTTT
CDR3: CASSTDRTGVSYRYEKLFF

D: NA
size: NA
J: TRBJ1-5
V: TRBV6-4
DNA: TGTGCCAGCAGTGATAAATCAGGGCCCAATCAGCCCCAGCATTTT
CDR3: CASSDKSGPNQPQHF

D: NA
size: few
J: TRBJ1-1
V: TRBV2
DNA: TGTGCCAGCAGTGTACGAAAAGGAACGAACACTGAAGCTTTCTTT
CDR3: CASSVRKGTNTEAFF

D: NA
size: NA
J: TRBJ1-2
V: TRBV6-5
DNA: TGTGCCAGCAGTTACTCGGGGTGGAGACGAGCTAACTATGGCTACACCTTC
CDR3: CASSYSGWRRANYGYTF

D: TRBD1
size: NA
J: TRBJ2-3
V: TRBV5-1
DNA: TGCGCCAGCAGCCGCGAAGGGGGCGCAGATACGCAGTATTTT
CDR3: CASSREGGADTQYF

D: NA
size: few
J: TRBJ1-4
V: TRBV29-1
DNA: TGCAGCGCCAGGGAGGACCGGTCCGTTAATGAAAAACTGTTTTTT
CDR3: CSAREDRSVNEKLFF

D: NA
size: many
J: TRBJ2-5
V: TRBV9
DNA: TGTGCCAGCAGCGTAGGACACCAAGAGACCCAGTACTTC
CDR3: CASSVGHQETQYF

D: NA
size: many
J: TRBJ2-5
V: TRBV5-1
DNA: TGCGCCAGCTCTGCGTCTGGGGCCTACGAGGAGACCCAGTACTTC
CDR3: CASSASGAYEETQYF